The 18 T cell receptor beta chains in this list originate from one sample, sequenced in a study of blood T cell repertoires in COVID-19 (dated by TCRdb to the early 2020s). The method was the immunoSEQ multiplex PCR assay. As stored in TCRdb, this immuneACCESS dataset retains in-frame rearrangements with V and J assigned. A fraction of the clones does not appear; measured against another copy, unresolved V genes explain less than half of the discrepancy, and the remainder lacks a known reason. The sample includes roughly 62,000 clones, with less than 85% observed a single time. The ten largest clones capture over 15% of the sample. Source material: peripheral blood. These receptors all stem from a man aged 55 to 70 with acute or convalescent COVID-19.

This clone was found a few times. V gene TRBV2 combines with J gene TRBJ1-2; TRBD1 matches at 9 bases. The CDR3 consists of 15 residues. V lost 6 bases, J lost 2 bases, and 7 bases stayed unmatched. Germline V lookup: CDR1 SNHLY, CDR2 FYNNEI. In DNA, the CDR3 is TGTGCCAGCAGAGAGTCCGGGACAGGGAACTATGGCTACACCTTC. This codes for CASRESGTGNYGYTF.

The chain employs TRBV28 and TRBJ1-1; 9 positions match TRBD1. The CDR3 has 16 residues. CDR1 MDHEN and CDR2 SYDVKM come from the germline V gene. Trimming took 3 bases from V and 1 from J; bases not matched to a gene: 6. CDR3 loop: CASSFPGTGKNTEAFF. In DNA, the CDR3 is TGTGCCAGCAGTTTCCCCGGGACAGGGAAGAACACTGAAGCTTTCTTT.

The V and J genes are TRBV10-2 and TRBJ2-1; TRBD2 aligns across 10 bases. The V gene's germline CDR1 is WSHSY and CDR2 SAAADI. This CDR3 comprises 12 residues. Trimming cost V 8 bases and J 10 bases; bases outside gene matches: 5. The CDR3 loop is CASRLLAGEQFF. As DNA, the CDR3 is TGCGCCAGCCGTTTACTAGCGGGAGAGCAGTTCTTC.

V gene TRBV7-9 combines with J gene TRBJ1-1, with D unclear. Trimming left V 1 base short and J 11 bases short, with 8 bases between. The CDR3 covers 11 residues. CDR1 is SEHNR, CDR2 FQNEAQ, per germline (reference sequence). DNA of the CDR3: TGTGCCAGCAGCTTAGAAATTGGCGCTTTCTTT. This encodes CASSLEIGAFF.

This chain connects TRBV10-3 to TRBJ2-3, with 7 bases aligning to TRBD2. Germline V lookup: CDR1 ENHRY, CDR2 SYGVKD. With 8 bases clipped from V and 2 bases from J, the junction kept 1 base outside the gene matches. This CDR3 has 12 amino acids. The CDR3 DNA reads as TGTGCCATCGCGGGGGACACAGATACGCAGTATTTT. Translated: CAIAGDTDTQYF.

The V call is TRBV5-1, the J call TRBJ2-7, with D possibly matching TRBD1 (6 bases). The CDR3 has 13 amino acids. The germline V gene encodes CDR1 SGHRS and CDR2 YFSETQ. Trimming cost V 4 bases and J 2 bases, with 10 bases left between them. DNA for the CDR3: TGCGCCAGCAGCAAACAGGGACCCTACGAGCAGTACTTC. Its protein product is CASSKQGPYEQYF.

This clone was counted only a few times. This chain links TRBV11-2 with TRBJ2-1, with D possibly matching TRBD2 (5 bases). Trimming stripped 1 base from V and 6 bases from J, with 13 bases between. This CDR3 has 15 amino acids. The germline CDR1 and CDR2 sequences are SGHAT and FQNNGV. For the CDR3, the DNA is TGTGCCAGCAGCTTAGGTCGGGGAAGACTCAATGAGCAGTTCTTC. It specifies CASSLGRGRLNEQFF.

CDR3 coding DNA: TGTGCCAGCAGTCCAACTAGCGGGAGGGCCTACGAGCAGTACTTC. Encoded protein: CASSPTSGRAYEQYF. V is TRBV28 and J is TRBJ2-7; 13 bases agree with TRBD2. CDR1 and CDR2 from the germline V gene are MDHEN and SYDVKM. Unmatched junction bases numbered 3, after V lost 5 bases and J lost 2 bases. The CDR3 spans 15 residues.

This sequence joins TRBV7-3 and TRBJ2-5; no reliable D call. Germline V CDR1 and CDR2: SGHTA, FQGTGA. The V and J ends lost 5 bases and 4 bases respectively, with 14 bases between them. CDR3 length: 14 residues. The CDR3 loop is CASSPDIMGETQYF. The CDR3 bases are TGTGCCAGCAGCCCAGACATTATGGGAGAGACCCAGTACTTC. The full variable domain, completed using reference TRBV7-3 and TRBJ2-5, is GAGVSQTPSNKVTEKGKYVELRCDPISGHTALYWYRQSLGQGPEFLIYFQGTGAADDSGLPNDRFFAVRPEGSVSTLKIQRTERGDSAVYLCASSPDIMGETQYFGPGTRLLVL.

J is TRBJ2-1 and V is TRBV3-1 (or the pseudogene TRBV3-2); TRBD2 agrees at 7 bases. V gave up 4 bases and J gave up 2 bases; unmatched junction bases: 5. Germline loops: CDR1 LGHDT, CDR2 YNNKEL (reference sequence). The CDR3 spans 15 residues. The CDR3 DNA follows: TGTGCCAGCAGCCCAGAGCGGGATCCCTACAATGAGCAGTTCTTC. The encoded protein is CASSPERDPYNEQFF.

The chain has TRBV19 and TRBJ1-5; 7 bases are shared with TRBD1. The ends lost 8 bases at V and 0 bases at J; junction bases unmatched: 10. The CDR3 extends over 16 amino acids. Germline V CDR1 and CDR2: LNHDA, SQIVND (reference sequence). As DNA, the CDR3 is TGTGCCAGTTCGGAGGGACAGTCATATAGCAATCAGCCCCAGCATTTT. This encodes CASSEGQSYSNQPQHF.

The rearrangement uses TRBV3-1 (or the pseudogene TRBV3-2) and TRBJ2-7, with a weak D call TRBD1 (6 bases). This CDR3 has 14 amino acids. Trimming removed 3 bases from V and 2 bases from J, with 11 bases in between. Per the germline V gene, CDR1 is LGHDT and CDR2 is YNNKEL (reference sequence). CDR3 in amino acids: CASSQRTDTYEQYF. The CDR3 nucleotides are TGTGCCAGCAGCCAGAGGACAGATACCTACGAGCAGTACTTC.

V usage is TRBV5-1 and J usage is TRBJ2-6; D is unresolved. Germline V gene lookup returns CDR1 SGHRS and CDR2 YFSETQ. This CDR3 contains 14 residues. Trimming pared 4 bases from V and 0 bases from J, leaving 5 bases between. Here the CDR3 DNA reads TGCGCCAGCAGCCCGGTCTCTGGGGCCAACGTCCTGACTTTC. This translates into CASSPVSGANVLTF.

The chain is built from TRBV13 and TRBJ2-2; TRBD1 aligns across 8 bases. With V trimmed by 4 bases and J by 5 bases, 12 bases remained unmatched. Germline lookup yields CDR1 PRHDT and CDR2 FYEKMQ (reference sequence). The CDR3 sequence is 17 residues long. CDR3 nucleotide sequence: TGTGCCAGCAGCTCCCCCGGGACAGGAAAAAGGACCGGGGAGCTGTTTTTT. Translation: CASSSPGTGKRTGELFF.

This chain uses TRBV11-3 with TRBJ2-1; 12 bases match TRBD2. V lost 5 bases, J lost 5 bases, and 13 bases stayed unmatched. This CDR3 is 18 amino acids long. Germline CDR1 is SGHNT and CDR2 is YENEEA. CDR3 residues: CASSPSRRLAGVHNEQFF. As DNA, the CDR3 is TGTGCCAGCAGCCCTTCTCGCCGACTAGCGGGAGTCCACAATGAGCAGTTCTTC.

The count of this clone is one. The chain carries TRBV30 and TRBJ1-2; 7 bases map to TRBD1. Germline V lookup: CDR1 GTSNPN, CDR2 SVGIG (reference sequence). This CDR3 contains 11 residues. Germline trimming cut 3 bases from V and 8 bases from J; bases unmatched to any gene: 3. CDR3 amino acids: CAWRDREGYTF. The CDR3 DNA sequence: TGTGCCTGGAGAGACAGGGAGGGCTACACCTTC.

V usage is TRBV11-2 and J usage is TRBJ2-2; no clear D gene. The CDR3 runs 15 residues. The germline V gene has CDR1 SGHAT and CDR2 FQNNGV. Trimming left V 8 bases short and J 1 base short, with 14 bases between. CDR3 protein: CASQEWAENTGELFF. CDR3 coding DNA: TGTGCCAGCCAGGAATGGGCAGAGAACACCGGGGAGCTGTTTTTT.

This clone was seen a single time. The genes are TRBV18 and TRBJ2-7, with TRBD2 matching 10 bases. Germline V gene data show CDR1 as KGHSH and CDR2 as LQKENI. CDR3 size: 17 residues. The J segment lost 7 bases and the V segment lost 0 bases, leaving 12 bases of the junction unmatched. CDR3 DNA: TGTGCCAGCTCACCACCTAAACCGGGACTAGCGACCCCGGAGCAGTACTTC. Translated, it gives CASSPPKPGLATPEQYF.